Below, 3 T cell receptor beta chains from the same sample are listed, as sequenced in a study of metastatic and nonmetastatic thyroid tumors. Each patient came to thyroid surgery without any prior treatment (of any kind). TCRdb re-clonotyped the PCR reads via MiXCR. The sample contains over 70,000 clones, 18% of which appear only once. Sequencing input: blood. The receptors originated from a female donor with papillary thyroid cancer or a benign thyroid nodule (not recorded which). Some clones in this sample may be carry-over from other donors' samples.

In the case of this clone: At one end, the junction sequence differs from germline, possibly due to a read error. The CDR3 reads CASSSVWGRGVGNQPQNF. Written as DNA, the CDR3 is TGTGCCAGTAGTTCCGTCTGGGGACGGGGAGTAGGCAATCAGCCCCAGAATTTT. The J gene is TRBJ1-5, the V gene TRBV28; tentative D call: TRBD1 (5 bases). The V gene's germline CDR1 is MDHEN and CDR2 SYDVKM. The CDR3 covers 18 residues.

The sample holds many counts of this clone. The chain uses TRBV5-1 and TRBJ1-1; 7 nucleotides align to TRBD1. CDR3 length: 14 residues. CDR1 SGHRS and CDR2 YFSETQ come from the germline V gene. V lost 3 bases, J lost 4 bases, and 6 bases stayed unmatched. CDR3 nucleotide sequence: TGCGCCAGCAGCTGGCAGGGGGATGGCACTGAAGCTTTCTTT. It specifies CASSWQGDGTEAFF.

This clone was detected ten times or more. The chain employs TRBV10-3 and TRBJ2-2; no clear D. The CDR3 extends over 15 amino acids. The V end was cut by 2 bases, the J end by 0 bases, with 7 bases between. CDR1 and CDR2 (germline): ENHRY, SYGVKD. CDR3 sequence: CAISERVPNTGELFF. Written as DNA, the CDR3 is TGTGCCATCAGTGAGAGGGTACCGAACACCGGGGAGCTGTTTTTT.